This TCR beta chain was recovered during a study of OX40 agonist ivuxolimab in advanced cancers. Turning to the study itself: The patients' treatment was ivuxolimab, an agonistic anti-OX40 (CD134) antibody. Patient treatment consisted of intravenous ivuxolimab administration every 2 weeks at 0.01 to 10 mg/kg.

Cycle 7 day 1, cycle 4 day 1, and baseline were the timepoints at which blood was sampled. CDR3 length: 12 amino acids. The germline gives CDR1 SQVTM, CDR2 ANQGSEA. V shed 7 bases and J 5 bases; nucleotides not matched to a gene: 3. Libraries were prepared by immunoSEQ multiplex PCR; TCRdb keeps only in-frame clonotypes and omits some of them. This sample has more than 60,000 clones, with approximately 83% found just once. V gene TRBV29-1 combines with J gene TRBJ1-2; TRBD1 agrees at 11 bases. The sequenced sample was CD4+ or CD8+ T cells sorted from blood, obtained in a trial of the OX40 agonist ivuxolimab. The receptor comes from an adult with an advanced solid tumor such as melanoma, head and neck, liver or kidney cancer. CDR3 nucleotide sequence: TGCAGCGCAAGGGACAGGGGGTATGGCTACACCTTC. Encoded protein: CSARDRGYGYTF.